The 30 T cell receptor beta chains presented below share a single source sample, sequenced in a study of blood T cells in healthy people across ages. It was with a sample-barcoded 5' primer and a J-beta primer mix that a second PCR of about 6 to 11 cycles was run. TCRdb ran MiXCR on the 5' RACE reads and lists one entry per CDR3 protein. The sample lists some 1.8 million distinct CDR3 sequences, around 42% occurring once. Sample: blood. The source of these receptors is a human donor in good health.

The chain couples TRBV20-1 to TRBJ1-2; 8 bases fit TRBD1. In germline, CDR1 is DFQATT, CDR2 SNEGSKA (reference sequence). The length of the CDR3 is 13 residues. Germline trimming cut 5 bases from V and 7 bases from J; bases unmatched to any gene: 9. The CDR3 region is CSAENRQGFGYTF. CDR3 nucleotide sequence: TGCAGTGCTGAAAACCGACAGGGGTTTGGCTACACCTTC.

The chain is built from TRBV7-2 and TRBJ2-4; 7 positions match TRBD1. The better agreement between TRBJ2-7 and the DNA end casts doubt on the J call. Per the germline V gene, CDR1 is SGHTA and CDR2 is FQGNSA. The CDR3 loop spans 14 amino acids. CDR3 DNA: TGTGCCAGCAGCTGGGACAGTCAAGGCTACGAGCAGTACTTC. It codes for CASSWDSQGYEQYF.

The DNA of the CDR3 is TGTGCCAGCAGTTCAACGCGGACAGGGGGCAACAATGGCTACACCTTC. Translation gives CASSSTRTGGNNGYTF. The chain employs TRBV6-5 and TRBJ1-2, with 11 bases aligning to TRBD1. The CDR3 extends over 16 amino acids. Trimming took 4 bases from V and 6 from J; bases not matched to a gene: 10. Germline CDR1 reads MNHEY; CDR2 reads SVGAGI.

This chain connects TRBV20-1 to TRBJ2-1; the match to TRBD2 covers 9 bases. With 0 bases clipped from V and 4 bases from J, the junction kept 4 bases outside the gene matches. The CDR3 runs to 15 residues. Germline CDR1 DFQATT, CDR2 SNEGSKA (reference sequence). CDR3 protein: CSARELAGHYNEQFF. CDR3 in DNA: TGCAGTGCTAGAGAACTAGCGGGCCATTACAATGAGCAGTTCTTC.

V usage is TRBV2 and J usage is TRBJ2-3, with 10 bases matching TRBD2. This CDR3 has 18 residues. J lost 2 bases, V lost 0 bases, and 8 bases had no gene match. Looked up from germline, CDR1 is SNHLY and CDR2 is FYNNEI. Here the CDR3 reads CASSEAAQAGGLTDTQYF. CDR3 nucleotide sequence: TGTGCCAGCAGTGAAGCGGCCCAAGCGGGGGGGCTCACAGATACGCAGTATTTT.

A few counts support this clonotype. The J gene is TRBJ2-3, the V gene TRBV20-1; the D gene could be TRBD1 or TRBD2 (6 bases each). V was shortened by 5 bases and J by 2 bases, with 20 bases between the two germline ends. This CDR3 spans 16 amino acids. Germline CDR1 reads DFQATT; CDR2 reads SNEGSKA (reference sequence). The CDR3 protein is CSASPHGGGATDTQYF. For the CDR3, the DNA is TGCAGTGCTTCCCCCCATGGAGGGGGAGCCACAGATACGCAGTATTTT.

This clonotype turned up a few times. One end of the junction varies from germline; a read error may be responsible. The V and J genes are TRBV7-2 and TRBJ2-7; D may correspond to TRBD1 or TRBD2 (5 bases each). There are 16 residues in the CDR3. The germline V gene has CDR1 SGHTA and CDR2 FQGNSA. The CDR3 spells CASSLRVKRGSHEQYF. The CDR3 DNA sequence: TGTGCCAGCAGCTTGCGGGTAAAAAGGGGCTCCCACGAGCAGTACTTC.

The chain combines TRBV7-3 with TRBJ2-7; 12 bases are shared with TRBD1. The DNA end lines up better with TRBJ2-5; the J call may be wrong. CDR1 is SGHTA, CDR2 FQGTGA, per germline. CDR3 length: 15 amino acids. CDR3 region: CASSRGDRGRETQYF. CDR3 sequence (DNA): TGTGCCAGCAGCCGCGGGGACAGGGGGCGAGAGACCCAGTACTTC.

This clonotype has ten or more counts. CDR3 sequence reads: CAISESAGPYGYTF. The CDR3 DNA sequence: TGTGCCATCAGTGAGTCGGCAGGCCCTTATGGCTACACCTTC. This rearrangement joins TRBV10-3 to TRBJ1-2; D ambiguous. The CDR3 consists of 14 residues. The V gene lost 0 bases and the J gene lost 5 bases, with 10 bases spanning the gap. Germline V gene lookup returns CDR1 ENHRY and CDR2 SYGVKD.

There are a few counts of this clonotype. The chain combines TRBV6-5 with TRBJ1-5; possibly TRBD1 for D (6 bases). This CDR3 is built from 14 residues. V gave up 6 bases and J gave up 3 bases, with 12 bases separating them. The germline V gene has CDR1 MNHEY and CDR2 SVGAGI. The CDR3 region is CASSPRDTNQPQHF. CDR3 nucleotides: TGTGCCAGCAGCCCCCGGGACACCAATCAGCCCCAGCATTTT.

This clonotype appeared a few times. The chain couples TRBV12-3 or TRBV12-4 to TRBJ1-5; no definite D call. Trimming stripped 5 bases from V and 4 bases from J, with 15 bases between. The CDR3 consists of 15 residues. Here the CDR3 DNA reads TGTGCCAGCAGTCCTGACACGGCGGGGAATCAGCCCCAGCATTTT. Encoded protein: CASSPDTAGNQPQHF.

This chain links TRBV27 with TRBJ1-6, with 8 positions matching TRBD1. This CDR3 has 13 amino acids. The V segment lost 6 bases and the J segment 8 bases; nucleotides outside the gene matches: 3. The germline V gene encodes CDR1 MNHEY and CDR2 SMNVEV (reference sequence). This chain's CDR3 is CASRGTGYSPLHF. For the CDR3, the DNA is TGTGCCAGCAGGGGGACAGGCTATTCACCCCTCCACTTT.

This clonotype was observed a handful of times. A much larger clone differs by one base, so this may be a read error. This chain connects TRBV7-8 to TRBJ2-1; D is ambiguous. This CDR3 has 11 amino acids. Germline V gene lookup returns CDR1 SGHVS and CDR2 FQNEAQ. V was shortened by 3 bases and J by 8 bases, with 5 bases between the two germline ends. CDR3 sequence: CASSFNDEQFF. Written as DNA, the CDR3 is TGTGCCAGCAGCTTCAACGATGAGCAGTTCTTC. The full variable domain, in which reference TRBV7-8 and TRBJ2-1 provide the parts outside the CDR3, is GAGVSQSPRYKVAKRGQDVALRCDPISGHVSLFWYQQALGQGPEFLTYFQNEAQLDKSGLPSDRFFAERPEGSVSTLKIQRTQQEDSAVYLCASSFNDEQFFGPGTRLTVL.

V and J are TRBV27 and TRBJ2-3; no definite D call. CDR3 length: 13 amino acids. V was cut by 3 bases and J by 8 bases, with 12 bases left in between. The germline CDR1 and CDR2 sequences are MNHEY and SMNVEV (reference sequence). Written as DNA, the CDR3 is TGTGCCAGCAGTTTCCAATTTAGTAGTACGCAGTATTTT. Amino acids: CASSFQFSSTQYF.

CDR3 region: CASSAELSTYEQYF. CDR3 coding DNA: TGTGCCAGCAGTGCGGAGCTTTCGACCTACGAGCAGTACTTC. The chain uses TRBV2 and TRBJ2-7; D is uncertain. The CDR3 runs to 14 residues. Germline values: CDR1 SNHLY, CDR2 FYNNEI. The germline V and J ends were trimmed by 4 bases and 2 bases, with 12 bases remaining between them.

Notes on this clonotype: A junction boundary mismatches the germline segment, possibly from a read error. The genes are TRBV10-3 and TRBJ2-5; D is uncertain. Germline CDR1 is ENHRY and CDR2 is SYGVKD. The CDR3 covers 14 residues. The DNA of the CDR3 is TGTGCCATCAGTGAGTCGAACGCCCAAGAGTCCCAGTACTTC. It yields the protein CAISESNAQESQYF.

The rearrangement uses TRBV4-1 and TRBJ2-5; 8 bases fit TRBD2. The DNA end is more similar to TRBJ2-7, so the J call may be wrong. The CDR3 contains 16 residues. CDR1 is MGHRA, CDR2 YSYEKL, per germline. DNA for the CDR3: TGCGCCAGCAGCCCCCCCCGGAGCGGGGGCCTCTACGAGCAGTACTTC. This encodes CASSPPRSGGLYEQYF.

In this sample, this clonotype turned up a few times. V is TRBV12-3 or TRBV12-4 and J is TRBJ2-5, with 9 bases aligning to TRBD2. There are 15 residues in the CDR3. Trimming took 5 bases from V and 5 from J; bases not matched to a gene: 9. Here the CDR3 DNA reads TGTGCCAGCAGTCCTACTAGCGGGCCTAGGGAGACCCAGTACTTC. Translated, it gives CASSPTSGPRETQYF.

The chain couples TRBV7-9 to TRBJ1-5, with D possibly TRBD1 on 5 matching bases. The CDR3 has 15 amino acids. Germline CDR1 is SEHNR and CDR2 is FQNEAQ (reference sequence). V gave up 1 base and J gave up 6 bases, with 13 bases separating them. The CDR3 spells CASSLGGRGVQPQHF. CDR3 nucleotide sequence: TGTGCCAGCAGCTTAGGGGGGAGGGGAGTTCAGCCCCAGCATTTT.

Regarding this clonotype: A much larger clone lies one base from this, so it may be a read error. The V call is TRBV29-1, the J call TRBJ2-5; 8 bases map to TRBD1. The length of the CDR3 is 14 residues. Germline V lookup: CDR1 SQVTM, CDR2 ANQGSEA. The CDR3 region has the DNA TGCAGCGTTGACCGGACAGGGTATCAAGAGGCCCAGTACTTC. Translating gives CSVDRTGYQEAQYF.

The V and J genes are TRBV9 and TRBJ2-7, with a tentative D call TRBD1 (6 bases). This CDR3 has 14 residues. Trimming shortened V by 0 bases and J by 5 bases, and 12 bases separated the two germline ends. Germline CDR1 is SGDLS and CDR2 is YYNGEE. The CDR3 reads CASSVVGGGDEQYF. The DNA for the CDR3 is TGTGCCAGCAGCGTAGTAGGGGGTGGGGACGAGCAGTACTTC. The entire variable domain, with the rest obtained from reference TRBV9 and TRBJ2-7, is as follows: DSGVTQTPKHLITATGQRVTLRCSPRSGDLSVYWYQQSLDQGLQFLIQYYNGEERAKGNILERFSAQQFPDLHSELNLSSLELGDSALYFCASSVVGGGDEQYFGPGTRLTVT.

This clonotype showed up just a few times. The gene calls are TRBV12-5 and TRBJ2-6, with 8 bases aligning to TRBD1. V shed 3 bases, J shed 0 bases, and the junction held 13 bases outside the gene matches. The CDR3 sequence is 20 residues long. Per the germline V gene, CDR1 is LGHNT and CDR2 is FRNRAP. CDR3 coding DNA: TGTGCTAGTGGTTTCTTAGGAGGGGACAGGAAAGCCTCTGGGGCCAACGTCCTGACTTTC. Amino acids: CASGFLGGDRKASGANVLTF. The full variable domain, with the rest looked up from reference TRBV12-5 and TRBJ2-6, is DARVTQTPRHKVTEMGQEVTMRCQPILGHNTVFWYRQTMMQGLELLAYFRNRAPLDDSGMPKDRFSAEMPDATLATLKIQPSEPRDSAVYFCASGFLGGDRKASGANVLTFGAGSRLTVL.

The V call is TRBV6-1, the J call TRBJ2-7, with TRBD1 as a possible D gene (6 bases). V lost 10 bases, J lost 2 bases, and 18 bases lay in between. CDR3 length: 14 amino acids. Looked up from germline, CDR1 is MNHNS and CDR2 is SASEGT. The chain's CDR3 is CATTGIIGTYEQYF. The CDR3 coding sequence is TGTGCCACCACAGGGATAATCGGCACCTACGAGCAGTACTTC.

This clonotype has just a few counts. The genes are TRBV7-9 and TRBJ1-2, with D possibly being TRBD1 (5 bases). V lost 3 bases and J 5 bases, leaving 13 bases between the germline ends. The germline gives CDR1 SEHNR, CDR2 FQNEAQ (reference sequence). The CDR3 extends over 14 amino acids. This chain's CDR3 is CASSFDSGIYGYTF. The CDR3 DNA is TGTGCCAGCAGCTTCGACTCAGGGATATATGGCTACACCTTC.

This clonotype was seen many times. The chain has TRBV7-9 and TRBJ2-7; D is undetermined. In germline, CDR1 is SEHNR, CDR2 FQNEAQ (reference sequence). The CDR3 runs 10 residues. V was shortened by 8 bases and J by 4 bases, with 6 bases between the two germline ends. The CDR3, as DNA: TGTGCCAGCGGGATTTACGAGCAGTACTTC. Translation: CASGIYEQYF.

In the case of this clonotype: An end of the junction does not agree with germline; a read error may underlie this. The chain joins TRBV12-3 or TRBV12-4 to TRBJ2-7; no clear D gene. CDR3 length equals 15 residues. The CDR3: CASSFFGSSSYGQHF. CDR3 DNA: TGTGCCAGCAGTTTCTTCGGGTCCTCCTCCTACGGGCAGCACTTC.

This clonotype was observed a few times. V is TRBV29-1 and J is TRBJ2-4, with TRBD2 matching over 9 bases. The DNA matches TRBJ2-7 better at its end, which makes the J call doubtful. The CDR3 runs to 12 residues. Per the germline V gene, CDR1 is SQVTM and CDR2 is ANQGSEA. CDR3 coding DNA: TGCAGCGTTGGCGGGGGGGCTTACGAGCAGTACTTC. This codes for CSVGGGAYEQYF.

The genes are TRBV5-6 and TRBJ2-5; no clear D gene. The germline CDR1 and CDR2 sequences are SGHDT and YYEEEE. Trimming left V 0 bases short and J 0 bases short, with 9 bases between. This CDR3 is built from 15 residues. CDR3 DNA: TGTGCCAGCAGCTTGGCCCTGGGAAACCAAGAGACCCAGTACTTC. Protein sequence: CASSLALGNQETQYF.

The chain joins TRBV4-3 to TRBJ1-5, with D uncertain. V lost 4 bases, J lost 6 bases, and 13 bases lay in between. The CDR3 runs to 14 residues. CDR1 is LGHNA and CDR2 is YSLEER in the germline V gene. CDR3 sequence (DNA): TGCGCCAGCAGCCCTGATGGGTTTGGTCAGCCCCAGCATTTT. Translation: CASSPDGFGQPQHF.

The table lists this clonotype with a few counts. V is TRBV7-2 and J is TRBJ1-2; D is perhaps TRBD1 (6 bases). V lost 1 base and J 4 bases, leaving 13 bases between the germline ends. Germline CDR1 SGHTA, CDR2 FQGNSA. This CDR3 has 15 residues. This chain's CDR3 is CASSLDFAGAYGYTF. The CDR3 DNA follows: TGTGCCAGCAGCTTAGACTTCGCAGGGGCCTATGGCTACACCTTC.